Following are 25 T cell receptor beta chains from one sample sequenced in a study of tumor-infiltrating lymphocytes in primary liver carcinoma (dated by TCRdb to 2015 to 2018). Sequencing relied on an Illumina HiSeq 2500. A constant-region primer and ProtoScript II reverse transcriptase were used to reverse-transcribe TCRbeta-specific cDNA from 500 ng total RNA. The TCRbeta libraries were prepared through three rounds of nested multiplex PCR following a slightly modified ARM-PCR procedure. The first two PCR rounds used multiplex TRBV1-TRBV30 forward primers with a Cbeta reverse primer, each for 10 cycles. The public reads were reanalyzed by TCRdb: fastp trimming at Q25, MiXCR alignment, in-frame beta chains only. Each CDR3 protein gets just one entry, which takes the most common genes and DNA from the rows behind it. In this sample the table shows around 88,000 distinct CDR3 sequences, 65% to 70% of which occur a single time. The ten largest clonotypes hold 25% to 35% of the sample.

Without any cell sorting, total RNA and DNA were co-extracted from roughly 21-30 mg of bulk tissue using the AllPrep DNA/RNA mini kit. What was sequenced was tumor-adjacent normal liver tissue. The receptors were gathered from a man aged 35-49 years with primary liver carcinoma and hepatitis B virus infection.

This clonotype occurred a few times. Germline and junction disagree at one end, which may indicate a read error. The V gene is TRBV11-2, the J gene TRBJ2-3, with D perhaps matching TRBD1 or TRBD2 (5 bases each). The germline V gene has CDR1 SGHAT and CDR2 FQNNGV. The CDR3 is 14 amino acids. In nucleotides, the CDR3 is TGTGTCAGCAGCTTAGAGGGGTATGCAGATACGCAGTATTTT. Encoded protein: CVSSLEGYADTQYF.

The chain carries TRBV6-5 and TRBJ1-1; no clear D gene. Germline V gene sequence: CDR1 MNHEY, CDR2 SVGAGI. CDR3 length: 14 residues. Trimming pared 7 bases from V and 3 bases from J, leaving 15 bases between. CDR3 loop: CASKPVTWDTEAFF. The DNA for the CDR3 is TGTGCCAGCAAACCGGTCACCTGGGACACTGAAGCTTTCTTT.

Concerning this clonotype: An end of the junction does not agree with germline; a read error may underlie this. V gene TRBV5-4 combines with J gene TRBJ2-3; the D call may be TRBD1 or TRBD2 (5 bases each). The CDR3 is 16 amino acids. CDR1 is SGHNT, CDR2 YYREEE, per germline (reference sequence). CDR3 sequence reads: CASNLDGAERPDTQYF. As DNA, the CDR3 is TGTGCCAGCAACTTGGACGGGGCCGAGAGGCCAGATACGCAGTATTTT.

As concerns this clonotype: A junction end diverges from the germline sequence, so it may reflect a read error. The chain joins TRBV6-1 to TRBJ2-7, with D uncertain. From germline, CDR1 is MNHNS and CDR2 SASEGT. The CDR3 contains 13 residues. The CDR3: CANSEWVFYDQYF. CDR3 coding DNA: TGTGCCAACAGTGAATGGGTTTTCTACGATCAGTACTTC.

As for this clonotype: The junction differs from germline at one of its ends, possibly a read error. The chain carries TRBV29-1 and TRBJ2-5, with D perhaps matching TRBD1 (6 bases). The germline V gene has CDR1 SQVTM and CDR2 ANQGSEA. The CDR3 spans 14 residues. The CDR3 coding sequence is TGCAGCGCCAGGGGACGGACAATGGGGTGGACCCAATACTTC. Its translation is CSARGRTMGWTQYF.

Details on this clonotype: The junction does not match germline at one end; this may be a read error. The CDR3 region is CVSSQEPRGTDTQYF. DNA of the CDR3: TGCGTCAGCAGCCAAGAGCCTAGAGGTACAGATACGCAGTATTTT. The rearrangement uses TRBV4-1 and TRBJ2-3; D gene ambiguous. The CDR3 runs 15 residues. The germline V gene has CDR1 MGHRA and CDR2 YSYEKL.

A remark on this clonotype: A read error is possible here, since a much larger clone lies one base away. The rearrangement uses TRBV5-5 and TRBJ2-2; TRBD2 matches 10 bases. CDR1 SGHKS and CDR2 YYEKEE come from the germline V gene (reference sequence). The CDR3 runs to 14 residues. Here the CDR3 reads CVSRPGLADGELFF. CDR3 in DNA: TGTGTCAGCAGACCAGGACTAGCGGACGGGGAGCTGTTTTTT.

The chain has TRBV5-5 and TRBJ1-1; D not resolved. From germline, CDR1 is SGHKS and CDR2 YYEKEE (reference sequence). Trimming removed 8 bases at V and 6 bases at J, with 20 bases between. The CDR3 sequence is 14 residues long. The CDR3 region is CASSPIRSSPEAFF. CDR3 in DNA: TGTGCCAGTAGTCCTATACGGTCTTCCCCTGAAGCTTTCTTT.

V and J are TRBV6-1 and TRBJ2-1, with D perhaps being TRBD1 or TRBD2 (5 bases each). Germline loops: CDR1 MNHNS, CDR2 SASEGT. The CDR3 has 13 residues. Deletions cut 6 bases from V and 11 bases from J, with 17 bases between. This chain's CDR3 is CASRSGPVDKQFF. The CDR3 DNA sequence: TGTGCCAGCAGGTCGGGACCAGTAGATAAGCAGTTCTTC.

Notes on this clonotype: Given a much more abundant clone one base away, this may be a read error. The chain combines TRBV5-6 with TRBJ2-5, with D perhaps TRBD2 (6 bases). CDR1 and CDR2 from the germline V gene are SGHDT and YYEEEE. This CDR3 is built from 13 residues. CDR3 bases: TGTGCCAGAAGCTTGGGGGGACAAGAGACCCAGTACTTC. This gives the protein CARSLGGQETQYF.

The chain joins TRBV19 to TRBJ2-3; either TRBD1 or TRBD2 may fit D (5 bases each). The CDR3 covers 13 residues. From germline, CDR1 is LNHDA and CDR2 SQIVND (reference sequence). Trimming took 7 bases from V and 6 from J, leaving 14 bases between them. CDR3 protein: CASKRDPSDTQYF. The CDR3 DNA sequence: TGTGCCAGTAAAAGGGACCCCTCCGATACGCAGTATTTT.

As concerns this clonotype: A read error may be the cause here, since a much bigger clone is one base away. The chain recombines TRBV7-9 with TRBJ1-1; no firm D call. Trimming shortened V by 9 bases and J by 3 bases, and 8 bases separated the two germline ends. Per germline, CDR1 SEHNR and CDR2 FQNEAQ (reference sequence). The CDR3 totals 11 residues. The CDR3: CARSIYTEAFF. CDR3 sequence (DNA): TGTGCCAGGAGCATTTACACTGAAGCTTTCTTT. Full variable domain (rest looked up from reference TRBV7-9 and TRBJ1-1): DTGVSQNPRHKITKRGQNVTFRCDPISEHNRLYWYRQTLGQGPEFLTYFQNEAQLEKSRLLSDRFSAERPKGSFSTLEIQRTEQGDSAMYLCARSIYTEAFFGQGTRLTVV.

A word on this clonotype: A junction end diverges from the germline sequence, so it may reflect a read error. This chain uses TRBV4-2 with TRBJ2-6; D is possibly TRBD2 (6 bases). Looked up from germline, CDR1 is LGHNA and CDR2 is YNFKEQ. The CDR3 loop spans 17 amino acids. The CDR3 nucleotides read TGTGACAGCAGCCAAGAGGGTGGAGGGAAAGGGGCCAACGTCCTGACTTTC. This encodes CDSSQEGGGKGANVLTF.

On this clonotype: Relative to the germline gene, one junction end is altered; a read error may explain this. DNA of the CDR3: TGTGCCAGCAGTTTAGCGGCGCTAGTGGGAACCGGGGAGCTGTTTTTT. Translated, it gives CASSLAALVGTGELFF. J is TRBJ2-2 and V is TRBV11-2; a weak D match, TRBD2 (6 bases). The germline V gene has CDR1 SGHAT and CDR2 FQNNGV. This CDR3 spans 16 amino acids.

This clonotype came up many times. This chain joins TRBV6-6 and TRBJ2-7; 15 positions match TRBD2. The ends lost 2 bases at V and 0 bases at J; junction bases unmatched: 8. Germline V gene data show CDR1 as MNHNY and CDR2 as SVGAGI (reference sequence). The CDR3 runs to 19 residues. The CDR3 DNA reads as TGTGCCAGCAGTTACCCTATCGGACTAGCGGGAGGGGTCTCCTACGAGCAGTACTTC. This gives the protein CASSYPIGLAGGVSYEQYF.

Concerning this clonotype itself: At one boundary the junction diverges from the germline segment, which might be a read error. The chain links TRBV7-9 to TRBJ2-1, with D possibly matching TRBD1 (5 bases). The CDR3 totals 11 residues. The germline gives CDR1 SEHNR, CDR2 FQNEAQ (reference sequence). The CDR3, as DNA: TGTGCCAGCAGCTTAGCGGGGCTGGGGCTCTTC. This translates into CASSLAGLGLF.

Notes on this clonotype: At one boundary the junction diverges from the germline segment, which might be a read error. This rearrangement joins TRBV11-2 to TRBJ2-1; no clear D. This CDR3 comprises 14 residues. Per the germline V gene, CDR1 is SGHAT and CDR2 is FQNNGV. The CDR3 is CASSPPQFYIEQFF. For the CDR3, the DNA is TGTGCCAGCAGCCCCCCCCAGTTCTACATTGAGCAGTTCTTC. The full variable domain, its missing parts supplied by reference TRBV11-2 and TRBJ2-1, is EAGVAQSPRYKIIEKRQSVAFWCNPISGHATLYWYQQILGQGPKLLIQFQNNGVVDDSQLPKDRFSAERLKGVDSTLKIQPAKLEDSAVYLCASSPPQFYIEQFFGPGTRLTVL.

On this clonotype itself: Mismatch with germline at one junction end may stem from a read error. The V and J genes are TRBV11-2 and TRBJ2-7; possibly TRBD2 for D (6 bases). Germline CDR1 and CDR2: SGHAT and FQNNGV. This CDR3 spans 15 amino acids. CDR3 amino acids: CASSLGGNLPYEQHF. The CDR3, as DNA: TGTGCCAGCAGCCTCGGCGGGAATCTACCCTACGAGCAACACTTC.

This clonotype was detected a few times. This clone may be a read error of a much larger clone one base away. The rearrangement links TRBV10-3 to TRBJ2-3; tentatively, D is TRBD1 or TRBD2 (6 bases each). V lost 4 bases to trimming and J lost 5 bases, with 16 bases between them. The germline gives CDR1 ENHRY, CDR2 SYGVKD. This CDR3 comprises 15 residues. As DNA, the CDR3 is TGTGCCATCAGTGGGGGGGCGGGGATTAAAGATACGCAGTATTTT. Its translation: CAISGGAGIKDTQYF.

Turning to this clonotype: A junction end diverges from the germline sequence, so it may reflect a read error. The rearrangement joins TRBV12-3 or TRBV12-4 to TRBJ2-1, with 9 bases aligning to TRBD1. This CDR3 spans 13 amino acids. In DNA form, the CDR3 reads TGTACCAGCAGCTCGACAGGGGGGAATGAGCAGTTCTTC. Translating gives CTSSSTGGNEQFF.

This chain links TRBV10-3 with TRBJ2-5; TRBD2 agrees at 10 bases. The CDR3 sequence is 16 residues long. Germline-derived CDR1 and CDR2 are ENHRY and SYGVKD. Trimming took 11 bases from V and 5 from J; bases not matched to a gene: 17. The CDR3 sequence is CAVNEGLAGVSETQYF. The CDR3 DNA follows: TGTGCCGTCAATGAGGGTCTAGCGGGAGTTTCTGAGACCCAGTACTTC.

Notes on this clonotype: This may arise from a read error, as a much more abundant clone is one base away. The chain employs TRBV10-3 and TRBJ1-6, with D perhaps matching TRBD1 (6 bases). Germline CDR1 reads ENHRY; CDR2 reads SYGVKD. The CDR3 runs 17 residues. The CDR3 loop is CAISSPGQGLNNSPVHF. In nucleotides, the CDR3 is TGTGCCATCAGTTCTCCGGGACAAGGACTTAATAATTCACCCGTCCACTTT.

The chain is built from TRBV11-2 and TRBJ1-1; D is undetermined. CDR3 size: 16 residues. The V gene's germline CDR1 is SGHAT and CDR2 FQNNGV. The ends were cut back, 1 base at V and 7 bases at J, with 19 bases in the middle. DNA of the CDR3: TGTGCCAGCAGCTTAGCTTGCTCGGGCGGAACAGTTGAAGCTTTCTTT. The encoded protein is CASSLACSGGTVEAFF.

This clonotype was found once. A junction end diverges from the germline sequence, so it may reflect a read error. V is TRBV14 and J is TRBJ2-3, with TRBD2 matching 13 bases. CDR3 length: 15 residues. The germline V gene has CDR1 SGHDN and CDR2 FVKESK. CDR3 in DNA: TGTGCCGGCAGCCGAGGGACTAGCGGGATAGATACGCAGTATTTT. It codes for CAGSRGTSGIDTQYF.

The sample holds a few counts of this clonotype. This chain links TRBV7-9 with TRBJ2-6; TRBD1 matches at 7 bases. The CDR3 sequence is 16 residues long. Trimming cost V 5 bases and J 0 bases; bases outside gene matches: 4. Germline CDR1 SEHNR, CDR2 FQNEAQ (reference sequence). The CDR3 nucleotides are TGTGCCAGCAGCCCACAGGGGACCTCTGGGGCCAACGTCCTGACTTTC. This translates into CASSPQGTSGANVLTF.